This T cell receptor beta chain came from a study of shared clonotypes between healthy human individuals. Study details: Three CD4 naive, three CD4 memory, two CD8 naive and one CD8 memory plate were used per donor.

In germline, CDR1 is MNHEY, CDR2 SVGAGI. CDR3 length equals 15 residues. V lost 0 bases to trimming and J lost 1 base, with 10 bases between them. Deep-level assay runs were performed. Clones were read by immunoSEQ multiplex PCR, and TCRdb kept only the in-frame ones, dropping some. The sample consists of hundreds of thousands of clones, 90% to 97% of them appearing once. The sample consisted of naive CD4+ T cells sorted from blood. Subset: CD45RA+ positively selected. The receptor comes from a woman in her 30s in good health. The chain recombines TRBV6-5 with TRBJ2-7; D is undetermined. CDR3 coding DNA: TGTGCCAGCAGTTACTCCCCTAAGGGATCCTACGAGCAGTACTTC. Amino acids: CASSYSPKGSYEQYF.